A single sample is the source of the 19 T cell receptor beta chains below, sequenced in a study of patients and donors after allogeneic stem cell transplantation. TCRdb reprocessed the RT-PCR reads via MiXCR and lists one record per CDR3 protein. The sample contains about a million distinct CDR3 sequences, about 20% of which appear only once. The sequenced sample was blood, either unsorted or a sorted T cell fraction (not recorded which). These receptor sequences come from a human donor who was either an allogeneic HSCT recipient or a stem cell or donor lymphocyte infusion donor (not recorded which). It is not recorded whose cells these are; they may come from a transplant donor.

DNA of the CDR3: TGTGCCAGCAGCTTTCGTTCGGGGTATAATGAAAAACTGTTTTTT. This sequence encodes CASSFRSGYNEKLFF. The gene calls are TRBV7-8 and TRBJ1-4; D not resolved. CDR3 length: 15 residues. V shed 3 bases and J shed 4 bases, with 12 bases lying between them. CDR1 is SGHVS, CDR2 FQNEAQ, per germline.

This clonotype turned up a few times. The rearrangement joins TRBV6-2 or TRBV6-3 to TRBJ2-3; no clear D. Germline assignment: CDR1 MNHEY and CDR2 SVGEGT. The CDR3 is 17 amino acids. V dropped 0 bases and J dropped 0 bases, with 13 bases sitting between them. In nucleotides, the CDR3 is TGTGCCAGCAGTTACTCCCCCAGTATGTACAGCACAGATACGCAGTATTTT. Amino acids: CASSYSPSMYSTDTQYF.

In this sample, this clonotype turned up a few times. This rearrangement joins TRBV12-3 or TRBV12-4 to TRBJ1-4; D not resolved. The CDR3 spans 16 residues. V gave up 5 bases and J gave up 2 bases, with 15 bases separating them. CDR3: CASSLSGLRTNEKLFF. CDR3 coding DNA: TGTGCCAGCAGTCTATCGGGATTGAGGACTAATGAAAAACTGTTTTTT.

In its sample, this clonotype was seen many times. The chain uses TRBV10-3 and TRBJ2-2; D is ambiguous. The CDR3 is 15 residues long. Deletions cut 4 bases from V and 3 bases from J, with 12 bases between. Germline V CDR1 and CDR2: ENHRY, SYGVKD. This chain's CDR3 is CAISAGRTDTGELFF. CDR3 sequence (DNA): TGTGCCATCAGTGCTGGCAGGACGGACACCGGGGAGCTGTTTTTT.

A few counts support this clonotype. The CDR3 is CSVEYYRYNEQFF. For the CDR3, the DNA is TGCAGCGTTGAATATTACCGATACAATGAGCAGTTCTTC. The genes are TRBV29-1 and TRBJ2-1; D is uncertain. CDR3 length equals 13 residues. Trimming pared 2 bases from V and 4 bases from J, leaving 9 bases between. Germline V lookup: CDR1 SQVTM, CDR2 ANQGSEA.

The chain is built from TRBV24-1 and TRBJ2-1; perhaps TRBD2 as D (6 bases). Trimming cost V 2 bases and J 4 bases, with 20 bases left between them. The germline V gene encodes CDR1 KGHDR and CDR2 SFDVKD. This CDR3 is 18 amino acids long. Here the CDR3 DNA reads TGTGCCACCAGTGATTACAGATTGGGGCGGGGCGATTACAATGAGCAGTTCTTC. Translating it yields CATSDYRLGRGDYNEQFF.

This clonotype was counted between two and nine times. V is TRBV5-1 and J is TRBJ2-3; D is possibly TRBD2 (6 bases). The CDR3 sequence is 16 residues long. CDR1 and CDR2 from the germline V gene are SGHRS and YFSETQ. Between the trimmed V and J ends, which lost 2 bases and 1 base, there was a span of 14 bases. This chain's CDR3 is CASSFSPTGGTDTQYF. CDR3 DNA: TGCGCCAGCAGCTTCAGTCCAACGGGGGGCACAGATACGCAGTATTTT.

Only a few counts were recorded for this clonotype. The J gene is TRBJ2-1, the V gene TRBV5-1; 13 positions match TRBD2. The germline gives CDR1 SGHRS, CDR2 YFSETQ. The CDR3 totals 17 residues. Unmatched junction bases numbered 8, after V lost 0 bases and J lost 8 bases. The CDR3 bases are TGCGCCAGCAGCTTGGCAAGGGGACTAGCGGGGACGTATGAGCAGTTCTTC. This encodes CASSLARGLAGTYEQFF.

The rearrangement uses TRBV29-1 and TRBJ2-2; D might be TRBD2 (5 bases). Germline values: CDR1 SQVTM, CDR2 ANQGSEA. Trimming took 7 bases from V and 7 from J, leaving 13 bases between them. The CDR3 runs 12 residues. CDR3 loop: CSAFRGSGELFF. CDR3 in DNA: TGCAGCGCCTTTCGGGGTAGCGGGGAGCTGTTTTTT.

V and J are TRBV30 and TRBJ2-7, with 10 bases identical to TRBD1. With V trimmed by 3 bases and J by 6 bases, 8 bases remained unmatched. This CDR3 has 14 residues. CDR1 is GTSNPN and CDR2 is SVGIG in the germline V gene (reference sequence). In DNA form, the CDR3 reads TGTGCCTGGAGGTCCGGGACAGGGGTGGGCGAGCAGTACTTC. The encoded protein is CAWRSGTGVGEQYF.

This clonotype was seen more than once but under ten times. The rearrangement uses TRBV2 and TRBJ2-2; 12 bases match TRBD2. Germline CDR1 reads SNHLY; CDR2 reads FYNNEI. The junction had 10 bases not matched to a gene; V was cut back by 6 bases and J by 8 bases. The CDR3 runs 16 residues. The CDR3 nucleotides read TGTGCCAGCAGCCCAACTAGCGGGGGGACCAGGGGGGAGCTGTTTTTT. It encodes CASSPTSGGTRGELFF.

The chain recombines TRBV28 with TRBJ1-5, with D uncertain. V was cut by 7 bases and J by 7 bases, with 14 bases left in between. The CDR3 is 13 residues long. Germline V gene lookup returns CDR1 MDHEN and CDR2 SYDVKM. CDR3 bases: TGTGCCAGCACCTCTCCGGTTGGACAGCCCCAGCATTTT. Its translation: CASTSPVGQPQHF. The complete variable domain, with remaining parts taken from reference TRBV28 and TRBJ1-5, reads DVKVTQSSRYLVKRTGEKVFLECVQDMDHENMFWYRQDPGLGLRLIYFSYDVKMKEKGDIPEGYSVSREKKERFSLILESASTNQTSMYLCASTSPVGQPQHFGDGTRLSIL.

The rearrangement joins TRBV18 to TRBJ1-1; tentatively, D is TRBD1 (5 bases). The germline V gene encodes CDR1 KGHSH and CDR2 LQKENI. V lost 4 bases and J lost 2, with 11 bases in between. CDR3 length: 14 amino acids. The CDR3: CASSRRDANTEAFF. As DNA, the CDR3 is TGTGCCAGCTCACGACGGGACGCTAACACTGAAGCTTTCTTT.

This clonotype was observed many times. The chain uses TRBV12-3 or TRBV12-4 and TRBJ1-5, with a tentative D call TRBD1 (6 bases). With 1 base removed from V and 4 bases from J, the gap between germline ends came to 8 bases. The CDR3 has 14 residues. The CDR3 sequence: CASSLVTGNQPQHF. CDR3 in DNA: TGTGCCAGCAGTTTAGTAACAGGGAATCAGCCCCAGCATTTT.

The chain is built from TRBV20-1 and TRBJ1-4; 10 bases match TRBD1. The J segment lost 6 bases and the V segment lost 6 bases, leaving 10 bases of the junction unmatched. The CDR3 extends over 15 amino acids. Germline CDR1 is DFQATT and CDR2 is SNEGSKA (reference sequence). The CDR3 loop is CSASLGQGLDEKLFF. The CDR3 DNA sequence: TGCAGTGCGTCATTGGGACAGGGGCTAGATGAAAAACTGTTTTTT.

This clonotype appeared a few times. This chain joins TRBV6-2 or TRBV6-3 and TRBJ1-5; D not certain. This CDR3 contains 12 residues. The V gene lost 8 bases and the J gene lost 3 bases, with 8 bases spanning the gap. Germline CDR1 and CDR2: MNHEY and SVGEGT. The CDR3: CASGPTNQPQHF. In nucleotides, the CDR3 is TGTGCCAGCGGTCCGACCAATCAGCCCCAGCATTTT.

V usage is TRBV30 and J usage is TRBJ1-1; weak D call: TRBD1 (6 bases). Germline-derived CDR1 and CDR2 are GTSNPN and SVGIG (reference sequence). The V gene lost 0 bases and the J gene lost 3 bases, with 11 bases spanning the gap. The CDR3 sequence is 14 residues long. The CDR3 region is CAWSVTGSYTEAFF. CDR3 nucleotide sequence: TGTGCCTGGAGTGTTACAGGGTCTTACACTGAAGCTTTCTTT.

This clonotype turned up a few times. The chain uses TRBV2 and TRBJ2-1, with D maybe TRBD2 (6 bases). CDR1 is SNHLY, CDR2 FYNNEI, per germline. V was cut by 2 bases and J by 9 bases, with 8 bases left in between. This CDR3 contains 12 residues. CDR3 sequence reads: CASSEWGVEQFF. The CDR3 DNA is TGTGCCAGCAGTGAATGGGGGGTTGAGCAGTTCTTC.

CDR3 protein: CASSTLLAGVNTGELFF. The CDR3 DNA is TGTGCCAGCAGCACCCTACTAGCGGGAGTTAACACCGGGGAGCTGTTTTTT. The chain couples TRBV6-1 to TRBJ2-2; 11 positions agree with TRBD2. Germline-derived CDR1 and CDR2 are MNHNS and SASEGT. This CDR3 has 17 amino acids. The trim removed 6 bases at V and 2 bases at J, leaving 8 bases unmatched.